This TCR beta chain was documented in a study of cytomegalovirus exposure and HLA in healthy donors. Use of 60 Vbeta and 13 Jbeta primers characterized the PCR. Only in-frame clones appear in the TCRdb table, and some are missing; sequencing was by immunoSEQ multiplex PCR. The top ten hold 1.5% to 2% of the sample, which has about 59,000 clones, approximately 83% seen once. This clone was seen a handful of times. The sample was PBMCs. The source of this sequence is a human donor in good health.

In DNA form, the CDR3 reads TGTGCCAGCACTCTAGACGGGCGGGACTCCTACGAGCAGTACTTC. Translating it yields CASTLDGRDSYEQYF. This sequence joins TRBV28 and TRBJ2-7; D possibly corresponds to TRBD2 (6 bases). The CDR3 spans 15 residues. Germline CDR1 reads MDHEN; CDR2 reads SYDVKM. V gave up 7 bases and J gave up 0 bases, with 16 bases separating them.